The 20 T cell receptor beta chains below all came from one sample that was sequenced in a study of technical replicates of blood from a handful of donors. Profiled with immunoSEQ multiplex PCR; TCRdb holds only in-frame clones, not every one. The repertoire holds 54,000 or so clones, around 94% seen once, with 0.2% to 0.25% in the top ten. Sequencing was carried out using T cells isolated from PBMCs. These receptors all come from a human donor in good health.

This chain connects TRBV10-3 to TRBJ2-1; 10 bases match TRBD1. The V segment lost 6 bases and the J segment 4 bases; nucleotides outside the gene matches: 6. Germline lookup yields CDR1 ENHRY and CDR2 SYGVKD. The CDR3 runs to 15 residues. Here the CDR3 reads CAIRETGGEYNEQFF. In DNA, the CDR3 is TGTGCCATCAGGGAGACAGGGGGCGAATACAATGAGCAGTTCTTC.

The chain joins TRBV9 to TRBJ1-1, with 9 nucleotides matching TRBD1. Germline loops: CDR1 SGDLS, CDR2 YYNGEE. The CDR3 length is 12 residues. V was pared by 2 bases and J by 9 bases, with 2 bases of the junction left unmatched. This CDR3 is CASSVGQGQAFF. The CDR3 DNA sequence: TGTGCCAGCAGCGTGGGACAGGGACAAGCTTTCTTT.

The chain couples TRBV7-2 to TRBJ2-1; tentatively, D is TRBD2 (6 bases). Trimming shortened V by 1 base and J by 8 bases, and 12 bases separated the two germline ends. Per germline, CDR1 SGHTA and CDR2 FQGNSA. The CDR3 sequence is 14 residues long. CDR3 nucleotide sequence: TGTGCCAGCAGCTTAGTAGGCGGGGCGCATGAGCAGTTCTTC. Translated: CASSLVGGAHEQFF. Variable domain in full (rest from reference TRBV7-2 and TRBJ2-1): GAGVSQSPSNKVTEKGKDVELRCDPISGHTALYWYRQSLGQGLEFLIYFQGNSAPDKSGLPSDRFSAERTGGSVSTLTIQRTQQEDSAVYLCASSLVGGAHEQFFGPGTRLTVL.

The rearrangement joins TRBV28 to TRBJ1-2, with D possibly being TRBD1 (5 bases). The CDR3 loop spans 14 amino acids. The germline V gene encodes CDR1 MDHEN and CDR2 SYDVKM. V lost 2 bases and J lost 3, with 10 bases in between. The CDR3 spells CASSLATEHYGYTF. The CDR3 region has the DNA TGTGCCAGCAGTTTAGCGACAGAACACTATGGCTACACCTTC.

The rearrangement links TRBV9 to TRBJ1-3; D remains ambiguous. V dropped 0 bases and J dropped 3 bases, with 13 bases sitting between them. This CDR3 is 16 amino acids long. CDR1 is SGDLS, CDR2 YYNGEE, per germline. The CDR3 loop reads CASSVATRGLGNTIYF. The CDR3 DNA follows: TGTGCCAGCAGCGTAGCTACGCGAGGGCTTGGAAACACCATATATTTT.

CDR3 coding DNA: TGTGCCAGCAGCTTTCTCGGACTAGCGGGAGAGGGAAGAAGCACAGATACGCAGTATTTT. It encodes CASSFLGLAGEGRSTDTQYF. The chain employs TRBV7-8 and TRBJ2-3, with 13 positions matching TRBD2. Per germline, CDR1 SGHVS and CDR2 FQNEAQ. The CDR3 extends over 20 amino acids. V trimming: 3 bases; J trimming: 0 bases; junction bases outside the gene matches: 12.

The rearrangement links TRBV10-3 to TRBJ1-4; 10 bases are shared with TRBD1. V lost 10 bases, J lost 0 bases, and 11 bases stayed unmatched. Germline CDR1 ENHRY, CDR2 SYGVKD. The CDR3 sequence is 17 residues long. The CDR3 loop reads CASKAGTGASTNEKLFF. The CDR3 nucleotides read TGTGCCAGCAAAGCCGGGACAGGGGCTTCAACTAATGAAAAACTGTTTTTT.

The rearrangement links TRBV5-6 to TRBJ2-7; TRBD1 is a possible D gene (6 bases). This CDR3 is built from 15 residues. V was trimmed by 1 base and J by 6 bases, leaving 17 bases between them. Germline assignment: CDR1 SGHDT and CDR2 YYEEEE. CDR3 sequence reads: CASSLSHRQVGEQYF. The CDR3 DNA reads TGTGCCAGCAGCTTGTCTCACCGACAGGTTGGCGAGCAGTACTTC.

The gene calls are TRBV7-8 and TRBJ1-5; 7 nucleotides match TRBD1. The germline gives CDR1 SGHVS, CDR2 FQNEAQ. This CDR3 comprises 16 residues. The ends lost 5 bases at V and 5 bases at J; junction bases unmatched: 12. CDR3: CASSLDRVGSYQPQHF. The CDR3 DNA reads TGTGCCAGCAGCCTTGACAGGGTGGGTTCTTATCAGCCCCAGCATTTT.

The chain couples TRBV29-1 to TRBJ1-1; 8 positions match TRBD1. V dropped 6 bases and J dropped 1; count of bases not matched to a gene: 10. The CDR3 extends over 15 amino acids. The germline gives CDR1 SQVTM, CDR2 ANQGSEA. For the CDR3, the DNA is TGCAGCGTAGCTCGACAGGGGAGAACGAACACTGAAGCTTTCTTT. The encoded protein is CSVARQGRTNTEAFF.

The chain employs TRBV5-6 and TRBJ2-3; a weak D match, TRBD2 (6 bases). The CDR3 contains 15 residues. CDR1 and CDR2 from the germline V gene are SGHDT and YYEEEE. Between the trimmed V and J ends, which lost 4 bases and 6 bases, there was a span of 18 bases. CDR3 loop: CASSPGTQVLDTQYF. As DNA, the CDR3 is TGTGCCAGCAGCCCGGGGACTCAGGTCCTCGATACGCAGTATTTT.

The rearrangement uses TRBV5-1 and TRBJ2-7, with D possibly TRBD1 on 6 matching bases. Trimming cost V 4 bases and J 0 bases, with 14 bases left between them. This CDR3 region has 15 residues. The V gene's germline CDR1 is SGHRS and CDR2 YFSETQ. The CDR3 loop reads CASSDRDTSSYEQYF. The CDR3, as DNA: TGCGCCAGCAGCGACCGGGACACTAGCTCCTACGAGCAGTACTTC.

The genes are TRBV11-2 and TRBJ2-7; D not resolved. CDR3 length: 13 residues. Trimming removed 3 bases from V and 3 bases from J, with 9 bases in between. CDR1 and CDR2 from the germline V gene are SGHAT and FQNNGV. The CDR3 region has the DNA TGTGCCAGCAGCTTTGGTCTACTCTACGAGCAGTACTTC. The encoded protein is CASSFGLLYEQYF.

This rearrangement joins TRBV29-1 to TRBJ1-4; 7 nucleotides match TRBD1. This CDR3 spans 14 amino acids. Trimming at V came to 7 bases and at J to 4 bases, leaving 9 bases not matched to a gene. Germline V lookup: CDR1 SQVTM, CDR2 ANQGSEA. In DNA form, the CDR3 reads TGCAGCGCCTACAAACAGGGGCTTAATGAAAAACTGTTTTTT. It codes for CSAYKQGLNEKLFF.

This chain links TRBV10-3 with TRBJ1-1, with D perhaps TRBD1 (5 bases). Germline CDR1 is ENHRY and CDR2 is SYGVKD. The V end was cut by 2 bases, the J end by 1 base, with 11 bases between. This CDR3 comprises 15 residues. The CDR3 DNA reads TGTGCCATCAGTGAGAGGGGTTTTAGGAACACTGAAGCTTTCTTT. It translates to CAISERGFRNTEAFF.

The CDR3 DNA is TGTGCCAGCTCACCCTTTAGCGGCACCGGGGAGCTGTTTTTT. Residues: CASSPFSGTGELFF. J is TRBJ2-2 and V is TRBV18; D perhaps matches TRBD2 (6 bases). Germline assignment: CDR1 KGHSH and CDR2 LQKENI. The CDR3 is made up of 14 amino acids. With 3 bases removed from V and 4 bases from J, the gap between germline ends came to 9 bases.

The chain joins TRBV19 to TRBJ1-1, with 8 bases identical to TRBD1. J was trimmed by 5 bases and V by 1 base; bases with no gene match: 9. Germline values: CDR1 LNHDA, CDR2 SQIVND (reference sequence). This CDR3 region has 16 residues. The CDR3 protein is CASSIGTGNTRTEAFF. CDR3 in DNA: TGTGCCAGTAGTATAGGGACAGGGAATACAAGGACTGAAGCTTTCTTT.

The V and J genes are TRBV6-5 and TRBJ1-4; D is ambiguous. Germline lookup yields CDR1 MNHEY and CDR2 SVGAGI. V was shortened by 5 bases and J by 4 bases, with 8 bases between the two germline ends. There are 13 residues in the CDR3. The CDR3 DNA reads TGTGCCAGCAGTAACCGGGTTAATGAAAAACTGTTTTTT. Protein sequence: CASSNRVNEKLFF.

The rearrangement uses TRBV29-1 and TRBJ1-5; 10 bases align to TRBD1. The germline gives CDR1 SQVTM, CDR2 ANQGSEA. Trimming took 7 bases from V and 5 from J; bases not matched to a gene: 8. The CDR3 extends over 14 amino acids. The CDR3 nucleotides are TGCAGCGCCTCTTCCGGGACAGGGGATCAGCCCCAGCATTTT. As protein: CSASSGTGDQPQHF.

The rearrangement uses TRBV5-4 and TRBJ2-2; 8 positions match TRBD2. Trimming cost V 0 bases and J 6 bases; bases outside gene matches: 4. Germline values: CDR1 SGHNT, CDR2 YYREEE (reference sequence). There are 15 residues in the CDR3. This chain's CDR3 is CASSLAGGLAGELFF. CDR3 sequence (DNA): TGTGCCAGCAGCTTGGCGGGGGGACTAGCCGGGGAGCTGTTTTTT. Complete variable domain (other parts from reference TRBV5-4 and TRBJ2-2): ETGVTQSPTHLIKTRGQQVTLRCSSQSGHNTVSWYQQALGQGPQFIFQYYREEENGRGNFPPRFSGLQFPNYSSELNVNALELDDSALYLCASSLAGGLAGELFFGEGSRLTVL.